A single T cell receptor (beta chain) is shown here with its context. Antigen: not known. Sample-barcoded 5' priming and a J-beta primer mix drove a second PCR of 7 to 11 cycles. TCRdb analysed the 5' RACE reads with MiXCR anew, one entry per CDR3 protein. Of more than 1.4 million distinct CDR3 sequences listed, 42% were seen once; the top ten hold approximately 7.9%. The source of the sample is a study of blood T cells in healthy people across ages. Germline loops: CDR1 MGHRA, CDR2 YSYEKL. The CDR3 totals 17 residues. Deletions cut 0 bases from V and 4 bases from J, with 16 bases between. Total RNA, at least 6 micrograms per sample, came from PBMCs. Study-level results: In long-lived donors, naive CD4+ cell counts and diversity exceeded those of aged donors. Naive T cell percentage showed a strong correlation with the diversity of TCR beta. TCR beta diversity per million T cells fell roughly linearly with age.

The source is a woman in her late teens or twenties in good health. This chain links TRBV4-1 with TRBJ1-5; perhaps TRBD1 as D (6 bases). Sequencing was done on a sample of blood. CDR3 sequence: CASSQDRVLRGNQPQHF. The CDR3 bases are TGCGCCAGCAGCCAAGATAGGGTGCTCAGGGGTAATCAGCCCCAGCATTTT.